A selection of T cell receptor beta chains follows, all from one sample in a study of T-cell memory formation after mild COVID-19. Each CDR3 protein gets one entry after TCRdb re-called the 5' RACE reads with MiXCR. The table includes about 290,000 distinct CDR3 sequences, more than 15% detected once. Input material: PBMCs or a T cell subset sorted from them (not recorded which). The origin of the receptors is a man in his late teens or twenties who had mild COVID-19 (a few samples of this study predate the infection). Cell type and time point are not known. Each CDR3 is given with its conserved first and last residue. D genes are given only for firm matches. A row's size may be missing; if present it is once, few, many or a size class.

few	TRBD1	TRBV27	TRBJ2-4	CASSSPRGNPKNIQYF	TGTGCCAGCAGTTCTCCCAGGGGGAATCCCAAAAACATTCAGTACTTC
few	.	TRBV7-2	TRBJ1-5	CASSLTVNQPQHF	TGTGCCAGCAGCTTAACAGTTAATCAGCCCCAGCATTTT
few	TRBD2	TRBV7-2	TRBJ2-5	CASILGTSVLETQYF	TGTGCCAGCATTCTGGGGACTAGCGTTTTGGAGACCCAGTACTTC
many	.	TRBV6-2/TRBV6-3	TRBJ2-3	CASRIPTSSAVDTQYF	TGTGCCAGCAGGATACCCACCTCAAGTGCGGTAGATACGCAGTATTTT
many	TRBD1	TRBV9	TRBJ2-1	CASSVVTQGANEQFF	TGTGCCAGCAGCGTAGTAACCCAGGGGGCGAATGAGCAGTTCTTC
.	.	TRBV21-1	TRBJ1-6	CASTDRGHGSPLHF	TGTGCCAGCACAGACAGGGGGCATGGTTCACCCCTCCACTTT
.	.	TRBV12-3/TRBV12-4	TRBJ2-7	CASSFSRDEQYF	TGTGCCAGCAGTTTCAGCAGGGACGAGCAGTACTTC
.	.	TRBV9	TRBJ1-1	CASSVGQGNTEAFF	TGTGCCAGCAGCGTAGGGCAGGGGAACACTGAAGCTTTCTTT
.	.	TRBV20-1	TRBJ2-4	CSATRNIQYF	TGCAGTGCTACACGAAACATTCAGTACTTC
few	TRBD2	TRBV7-2	TRBJ2-1	CASSLRLAGSNEQFF	TGTGCCAGCAGCCTTAGGTTAGCGGGGAGTAATGAGCAGTTCTTC
.	TRBD1	TRBV12-3/TRBV12-4	TRBJ1-5	CASRPDRGGQPQHF	TGTGCCAGCAGACCCGACAGGGGAGGACAGCCCCAGCATTTT
few	TRBD2	TRBV4-1	TRBJ2-7	CASSPRSSGGPSSYEQYF	TGCGCCAGCAGCCCCCGTTCTAGCGGGGGGCCTAGCTCCTACGAGCAGTACTTC
.	.	TRBV24-1	TRBJ2-5	CATSDPGPQVETQYF	TGTGCCACCAGTGATCCGGGGCCCCAGGTTGAGACCCAGTACTTC
few	.	TRBV12-3/TRBV12-4	TRBJ2-5	CASRLVRGETQYF	TGTGCCAGCCGATTAGTCCGGGGAGAGACCCAGTACTTC
few	TRBD1	TRBV7-8	TRBJ2-3	CASSATGGRAADTQYF	TGTGCCAGCAGCGCAACAGGGGGTCGAGCTGCAGATACGCAGTATTTT
few	.	TRBV18	TRBJ1-5	CASSGAFNQPQHF	TGTGCCAGCTCAGGGGCCTTCAATCAGCCCCAGCATTTT
.	.	TRBV7-2	TRBJ1-2	CASSFRGVLYGYTF	TGTGCCAGCAGCTTCCGAGGGGTGCTCTATGGCTACACCTTC
few	TRBD1	TRBV12-3/TRBV12-4	TRBJ1-2	CASSRWGQGANYGYTF	TGTGCCAGCAGCCGGTGGGGACAGGGGGCGAACTATGGCTACACCTTC
.	TRBD2	TRBV5-1	TRBJ2-1	CASSMGLAGTLTYNEQFF	TGCGCCAGCAGCATGGGACTAGCGGGGACGCTTACCTACAATGAGCAGTTCTTC
.	TRBD1	TRBV7-9	TRBJ2-7	CASSLIRDRDYEQYF	TGTGCCAGCAGCTTAATCCGGGACAGGGACTACGAGCAGTACTTC
many	.	TRBV7-3	TRBJ2-1	CASSFNEQFF	TGTGCCAGCAGCTTCAATGAGCAGTTCTTC
few	.	TRBV28	TRBJ1-4	CASSTGTLGLYEKLFF	TGTGCCAGCAGTACCGGGACACTTGGGCTCTATGAAAAACTGTTTTTT
few	.	TRBV20-1	TRBJ1-3	CSALRGITGNTIYF	TGCAGTGCTCTCAGGGGTATTACTGGAAACACCATATATTTT
.	TRBD1	TRBV4-1	TRBJ2-7	CASSQGGTDRGYEQYF	TGCGCCAGCAGCCAAGGGGGCACGGACAGGGGGTACGAGCAGTACTTC
many	.	TRBV6-4	TRBJ2-3	CASSEGLADTQYF	TGTGCCAGCAGTGAAGGCCTAGCGGATACGCAGTATTTT
many	.	TRBV19	TRBJ2-1	CASSIKPLLQGYNEQFF	TGTGCCAGTAGTATAAAGCCCCTCTTACAGGGCTACAATGAGCAGTTCTTC
many	TRBD2	TRBV28	TRBJ2-1	CASSPPQLAGVVFF	TGTGCCAGCAGCCCCCCTCAACTAGCGGGGGTGGTGTTCTTC
.	TRBD1	TRBV29-1	TRBJ1-5	CSAADRGLNQPQHF	TGCAGCGCCGCCGACAGGGGGTTGAATCAGCCCCAGCATTTT
.	TRBD1	TRBV4-1	TRBJ2-3	CASSHLNRGRSPDTQYF	TGCGCCAGCAGCCATCTTAACAGGGGAAGGTCGCCAGATACGCAGTATTTT
many	.	TRBV4-1	TRBJ2-1	CASSRYNEQFF	TGCGCCAGCAGCCGCTACAATGAGCAGTTCTTC
few	.	TRBV7-2	TRBJ1-2	CASSPDVNYGYTF	TGTGCCAGCAGCCCAGACGTAAACTATGGCTACACCTTC
.	.	TRBV7-9	TRBJ2-3	CASSSEVPSGTQYF	TGTGCCAGCAGTTCCGAAGTGCCTTCCGGTACGCAGTATTTT
few	TRBD1	TRBV20-1	TRBJ1-3	CSALDAGGAGNTIYF	TGCAGTGCTCTCGACGCAGGGGGCGCGGGAAACACCATATATTTT
.	.	TRBV5-8	TRBJ1-4	CASIHEARGEKLFF	TGTGCCAGCATCCACGAGGCCCGCGGTGAAAAACTGTTTTTT